The 2 T cell receptor beta chains below come from one sample, sequenced in a study of control samples from healthy donors and cancer patients. Profiled with immunoSEQ multiplex PCR; TCRdb holds only in-frame clones, not every one. The sample holds 64,000 or so clones, more than 85% seen once. Sequenced material: PBMCs. The receptors stem from a man between 40 and 49 years old with colorectal cancer.

The V and J genes are TRBV7-3 and TRBJ1-1; D may be TRBD1 (5 bases). Germline values: CDR1 SGHTA, CDR2 FQGTGA. Trimming removed 4 bases from V and 4 bases from J, with 13 bases in between. The CDR3 consists of 14 residues. CDR3 sequence: CASSSREGPTEAFF. For the CDR3, the DNA is TGTGCCAGCAGCTCCCGGGAGGGGCCCACTGAAGCTTTCTTT.

The CDR3, as DNA: TGTGCCAGCAGTGAAGGAAGCAGCTCTGGAAACACCATATATTTT. This sequence encodes CASSEGSSSGNTIYF. V and J are TRBV6-1 and TRBJ1-3; D is uncertain. V was cut by 1 base and J by 0 bases, with 7 bases left in between. Looked up from germline, CDR1 is MNHNS and CDR2 is SASEGT. The CDR3 is made up of 15 amino acids.